The rows below give T cell receptor beta chains drawn from one sample of a study of PD-L1 blockade in urothelial cancer. This table comes from immunoSEQ multiplex PCR, and its TCRdb copy is limited to in-frame clones, with some not included. Of 50,000 to 70,000 clones listed, 70% to 90% are singletons. Sequencing used PBMCs, obtained around atezolizumab (anti-PD-L1) treatment. The receptors were sampled from a man aged 65-85 years with urothelial cancer. The CDR3 runs from the conserved cysteine through the conserved F or W. Each record gives: CDR3 protein, CDR3 DNA, V gene, D gene, J gene. The D gene is left open where the match is weak.

CASSLVAGVQKQFF | TGTGCCAGCAGCTTGGTAGCGGGAGTGCAAAAGCAGTTCTTC | TRBV5-5 | TRBD2 | TRBJ2-1
CASSLGSGLYEQYF | TGTGCCAGCAGCTTAGGTAGCGGGCTTTACGAGCAGTACTTC | TRBV11-3 | TRBD2 | TRBJ2-7
CASSKARGKELSTEAFF | TGTGCCAGTAGTAAGGCCCGGGGGAAGGAGTTGAGCACTGAAGCTTTCTTT | TRBV19 | . | TRBJ1-1
CASSLDVGGWTEAFF | TGTGCCAGCAGCTTAGATGTTGGGGGCTGGACTGAAGCTTTCTTT | TRBV7-2 | . | TRBJ1-1
CASSFQGHTGELFF | TGTGCCAGTAGTTTTCAGGGTCACACCGGGGAGCTGTTTTTT | TRBV19 | . | TRBJ2-2
CASSQDSPGDVSDTQYF | TGCGCCAGCAGCCAAGACTCGCCAGGGGATGTGTCAGATACGCAGTATTTT | TRBV4-3 | . | TRBJ2-3
CASSYSQGKNTEAFF | TGTGCCAGCAGTTACTCACAGGGGAAGAACACTGAAGCTTTCTTT | TRBV6-5 | TRBD1 | TRBJ1-1
CASSWDRDEKLFF | TGTGCCAGCAGTTGGGACAGGGATGAAAAACTGTTTTTT | TRBV6-5 | TRBD1 | TRBJ1-4
CASSLIGHPGGSETQYF | TGTGCCAGCAGTTTAATTGGACACCCGGGAGGGTCAGAGACCCAGTACTTC | TRBV27 | TRBD2 | TRBJ2-5
CASSPLGQSYEQYF | TGTGCCAGCAGCCCCCTGGGACAGTCCTACGAGCAGTACTTC | TRBV6-1 | TRBD1 | TRBJ2-7
CASSLTQGAGTEAFF | TGCGCCAGCAGCTTGACTCAGGGGGCCGGGACTGAAGCTTTCTTT | TRBV5-1 | TRBD1 | TRBJ1-1
CASSTQGGSTGELFF | TGTGCCAGCAGCACACAGGGGGGTAGCACCGGGGAGCTGTTTTTT | TRBV5-8 | TRBD1 | TRBJ2-2
CASSLSTGAISGNTIYF | TGTGCCAGCAGTTTATCCACAGGGGCGATCTCTGGAAACACCATATATTTT | TRBV28 | TRBD1 | TRBJ1-3
CASSLGGQGNTEAFF | TGTGCCAGCAGCTTAGGGGGACAGGGGAACACTGAAGCTTTCTTT | TRBV13 | TRBD1 | TRBJ1-1
CASSLSGGAGNEQFF | TGTGCCAGCAGTTTATCAGGGGGGGCGGGTAATGAGCAGTTCTTC | TRBV27 | . | TRBJ2-1
CASSVGLAVEQFF | TGCGCCAGCAGCGTAGGACTAGCGGTGGAGCAGTTCTTC | TRBV5-1 | TRBD2 | TRBJ2-1